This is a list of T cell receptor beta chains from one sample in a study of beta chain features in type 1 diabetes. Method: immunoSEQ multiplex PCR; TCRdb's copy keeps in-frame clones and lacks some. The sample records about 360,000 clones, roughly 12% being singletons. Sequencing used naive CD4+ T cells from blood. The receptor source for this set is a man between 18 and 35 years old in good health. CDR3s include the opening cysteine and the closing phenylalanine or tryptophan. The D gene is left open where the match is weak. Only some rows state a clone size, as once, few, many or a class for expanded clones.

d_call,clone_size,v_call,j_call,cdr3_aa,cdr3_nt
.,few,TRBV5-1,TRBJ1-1,CASSLDEYRNTEAFF,TGCGCCAGCAGCTTGGACGAGTATAGGAACACTGAAGCTTTCTTT
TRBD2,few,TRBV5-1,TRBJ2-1,CASSSGLAGNEQFF,TGCGCCAGCAGCTCGGGACTAGCGGGCAATGAGCAGTTCTTC
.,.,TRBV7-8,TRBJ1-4,CASSFQGNEKLFF,TGTGCCAGCAGCTTCCAGGGGAATGAAAAACTGTTTTTT
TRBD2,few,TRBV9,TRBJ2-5,CASSESTSGQETQYF,TGTGCCAGCAGCGAGTCGACTAGCGGGCAAGAGACCCAGTACTTC
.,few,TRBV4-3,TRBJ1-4,CASSQNTGSVNEKLFF,TGCGCCAGCAGCCAGAACACAGGGTCGGTTAATGAAAAACTGTTTTTT
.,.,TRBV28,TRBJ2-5,CASTLNQETQYF,TGTGCCAGCACCCTAAACCAAGAGACCCAGTACTTC
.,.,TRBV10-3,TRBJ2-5,CAISESRGGGETQYF,TGTGCCATCAGTGAGTCGAGGGGGGGAGGAGAGACCCAGTACTTC
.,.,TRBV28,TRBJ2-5,CASSLRQGQETQYF,TGTGCCAGCAGTTTGAGGCAGGGCCAAGAGACCCAGTACTTC
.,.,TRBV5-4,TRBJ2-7,CASSLWRNYEQYF,TGTGCCAGCAGCTTGTGGCGGAACTACGAGCAGTACTTC
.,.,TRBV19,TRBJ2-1,CASSPDRSYNEQFF,TGTGCCAGTAGTCCGGACAGATCCTACAATGAGCAGTTCTTC
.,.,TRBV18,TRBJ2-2,CASSTANANTGELFF,TGTGCCAGCTCAACTGCAAACGCGAACACCGGGGAGCTGTTTTTT
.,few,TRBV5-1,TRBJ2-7,CASSPRPGYEQYF,TGCGCCAGCAGCCCGCGGCCGGGCTACGAGCAGTACTTC
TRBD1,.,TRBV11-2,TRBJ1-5,CASSLSGQVNQPQHF,TGTGCCAGCAGCTTATCTGGACAGGTCAATCAGCCCCAGCATTTT
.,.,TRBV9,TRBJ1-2,CASSVEVQGWAMDGYTF,TGTGCCAGCAGCGTAGAAGTGCAGGGGTGGGCTATGGATGGCTACACCTTC